The T cell receptor (beta chain) described here comes from a study of identical twins (dated by TCRdb to 2016 to 2018). With respect to the entire study: To test whether fetal clonotypes persist, the study used deep sequencing on TCR alpha and beta repertoires from monozygotic twins, unrelated adults of various ages, and cord blood. To rule out contamination, replicate twin experiments were performed at different times with different library preparation protocols. The investigation overall reported the following: Recombination models systematically underestimated out-of-frame TCR alpha sharing in monozygotic twins but agreed with sharing between unrelated individuals. Because the same donors could not be followed over many years, the conclusions depended on cross-sectional statistical analysis. The excess sharing between twins in beta out-of-frame sequences was weaker because fewer shared sequences reduced the signal-to-noise ratio. Invariant T cells such as MAIT and iNKT could partly confound zero-insertion analyses, although diverse VJ usage argued against such confounding for most clonotypes. Abundant cord blood beta clonotypes carried fewer insertions; young adult naive repertoires showed a weaker similar trend, while memory repertoires showed none. Compared with coincidental sharing between unrelated individuals, out-of-frame TCR alpha sequences shared between twins showed an excess of sequences with low generation probability.

Of note for this clonotype: This clone's antigen is unknown. There are no base qualities to consult, and no much larger clone falls within one base.

Only healthy Caucasian donors were included. Library generation was performed with 5' RACE. Sequenced on an Illumina HiSeq 2000. Template switching added a universal primer binding site, and the final cDNA carried a unique molecular identifier that allowed TCR cDNA molecules to be counted accurately. First-strand cDNA for TCR alpha and beta chains was synthesized from specific primers in the conserved constant-segment region. Each cDNA library was double barcoded, with a SMART-Mk sample barcode plus Illumina barcodes, to control for contamination. TruSeq adapter sequences and Illumina sample barcodes were added in two successive PCR steps. The TCR alpha and beta cDNA libraries were sequenced on the Illumina HiSeq platform using custom primers. The study's processing was this. MiGEC was used to process raw reads and extract unique molecular identifiers, and MiXCR was used to find CDR3 positions. Recombination models were inferred per individual with the repgenHMM and IGoR tools using an EM algorithm. The tcR package in R was used for shared clonotype analysis, with sharing normalized by the product of cloneset sizes. To study raw recombination without the effects of thymic and clonal selection, out-of-frame nonproductive sequences were analyzed. Using fastp at Q25 and MiXCR, TCRdb reprocessed the public reads and kept productive beta chains. Each CDR3 protein appears once, grouped with its most common genes and DNA. The authors' filters were not applied to this entry. The sample table contains around 1.7 million distinct CDR3 sequences; only one count was recorded for less than 40% of them. The top ten hold 0.25% to 0.3% of the sample.

Per the germline V gene, SNHLY is the CDR1 and FYNNEI is the CDR2. The CDR3 goes from the cysteine to the phenylalanine over 10 residues. CDR3 DNA is the only sequence kept; it has 30 bases, read in frame from the first base. The V and J segments used are TRBV2 and TRBJ2-4; matching of 6 bases hints at TRBD1 as the D gene. The last part of the DNA fits TRBJ2-7 better; the J call may be wrong. Sequencing was done on a sample of cord blood. This sequence originates from a newborn girl in good health. The CDR3 reads CANTGYEQYF. The nucleotide sequence reads TGTGCCAACACAGGGTACGAGCAGTACTTC.